This T cell receptor beta chain was documented in a study of cytomegalovirus exposure and HLA in healthy donors. The PCR used 60 Vbeta and 13 Jbeta primers. Some clones are missing from TCRdb's copy, which holds only in-frame ones; the method was immunoSEQ multiplex PCR. The repertoire holds around 39,000 clones, with approximately 80% as singletons. The specimen sequenced was PBMCs. This sequence was found in a man aged 25-40 years in good health and CMV-seronegative.

CDR3 amino acids: CASSGLSTGWTVRGTEAFF. The DNA of the CDR3 is TGTGCCAGCAGCGGACTATCGACAGGGTGGACTGTCAGGGGCACTGAAGCTTTCTTT. The rearrangement uses TRBV9 and TRBJ1-1; the match to TRBD1 covers 7 bases. The ends lost 3 bases at V and 4 bases at J; junction bases unmatched: 21. The CDR3 consists of 19 residues. Germline V gene sequence: CDR1 SGDLS, CDR2 YYNGEE.